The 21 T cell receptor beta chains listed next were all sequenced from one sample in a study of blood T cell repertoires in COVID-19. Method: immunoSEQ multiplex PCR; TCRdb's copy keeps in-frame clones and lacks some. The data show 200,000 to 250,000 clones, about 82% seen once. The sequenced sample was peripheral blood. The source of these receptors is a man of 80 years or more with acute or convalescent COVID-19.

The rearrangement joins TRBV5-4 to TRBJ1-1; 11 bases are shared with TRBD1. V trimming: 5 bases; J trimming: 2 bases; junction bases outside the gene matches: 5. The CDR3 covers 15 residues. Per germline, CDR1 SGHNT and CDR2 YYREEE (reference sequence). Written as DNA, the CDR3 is TGTGCCAGCAGGGAGGGACAGGGGGTAAACACTGAAGCTTTCTTT. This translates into CASREGQGVNTEAFF. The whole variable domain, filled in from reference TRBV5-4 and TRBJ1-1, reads ETGVTQSPTHLIKTRGQQVTLRCSSQSGHNTVSWYQQALGQGPQFIFQYYREEENGRGNFPPRFSGLQFPNYSSELNVNALELDDSALYLCASREGQGVNTEAFFGQGTRLTVV.

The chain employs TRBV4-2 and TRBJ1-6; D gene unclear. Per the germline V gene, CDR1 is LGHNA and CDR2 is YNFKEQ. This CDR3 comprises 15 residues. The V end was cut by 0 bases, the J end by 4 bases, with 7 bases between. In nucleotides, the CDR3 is TGTGCCAGCAGCCAAGAATCAGGTTATAATTCACCCCTCCACTTT. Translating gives CASSQESGYNSPLHF.

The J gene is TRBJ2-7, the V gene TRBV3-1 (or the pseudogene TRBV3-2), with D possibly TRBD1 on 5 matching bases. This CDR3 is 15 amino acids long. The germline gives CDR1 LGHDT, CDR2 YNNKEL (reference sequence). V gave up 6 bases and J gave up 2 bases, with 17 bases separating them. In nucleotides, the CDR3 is TGTGCCAGCAGTCTAACCTACAGGAGTACCTACGAGCAGTACTTC. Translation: CASSLTYRSTYEQYF.

The CDR3 DNA sequence: TGTGCCAGCAGTAATGACGGCTTCAGGGAAAAACTGTTTTTT. It is translated as CASSNDGFREKLFF. The J gene is TRBJ1-4, the V gene TRBV6-2 or TRBV6-3, with D unclear. This CDR3 spans 14 amino acids. V lost 5 bases, J lost 8 bases, and 15 bases lay in between. CDR1 and CDR2 from the germline V gene are MNHEY and SVGEGT.

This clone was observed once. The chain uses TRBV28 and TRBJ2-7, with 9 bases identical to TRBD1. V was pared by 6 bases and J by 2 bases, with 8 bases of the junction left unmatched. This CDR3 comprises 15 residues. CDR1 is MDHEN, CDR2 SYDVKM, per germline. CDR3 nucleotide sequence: TGTGCCAGCAGCACCCAGACAGGGGGGACCTACGAGCAGTACTTC. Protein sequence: CASSTQTGGTYEQYF.

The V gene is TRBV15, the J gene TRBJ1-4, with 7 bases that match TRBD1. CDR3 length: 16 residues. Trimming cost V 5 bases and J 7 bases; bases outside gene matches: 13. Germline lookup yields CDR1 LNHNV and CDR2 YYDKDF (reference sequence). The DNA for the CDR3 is TGTGCCACCAGCGGGGTCCGACAGGGAGGCGGTGAAAAACTGTTTTTT. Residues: CATSGVRQGGGEKLFF.

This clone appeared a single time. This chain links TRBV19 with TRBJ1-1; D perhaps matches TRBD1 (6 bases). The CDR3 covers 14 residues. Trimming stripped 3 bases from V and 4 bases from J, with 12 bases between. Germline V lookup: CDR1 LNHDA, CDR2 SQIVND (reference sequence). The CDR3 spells CASSIGQPGTEAFF. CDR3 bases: TGTGCCAGTAGTATCGGACAGCCGGGCACTGAAGCTTTCTTT.

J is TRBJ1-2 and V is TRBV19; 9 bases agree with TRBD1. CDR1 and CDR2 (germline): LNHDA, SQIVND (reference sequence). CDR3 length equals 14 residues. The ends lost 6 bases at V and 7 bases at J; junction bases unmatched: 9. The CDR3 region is CASRSTGGAFGYTF. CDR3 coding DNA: TGTGCCAGTAGGTCGACAGGGGGTGCTTTTGGCTACACCTTC.

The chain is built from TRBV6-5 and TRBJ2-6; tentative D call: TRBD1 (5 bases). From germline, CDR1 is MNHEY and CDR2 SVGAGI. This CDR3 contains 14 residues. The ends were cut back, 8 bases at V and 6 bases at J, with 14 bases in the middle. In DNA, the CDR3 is TGTGCCAGCCGTAGGGGCTTCGAGGCCAACGTCCTGACTTTC. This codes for CASRRGFEANVLTF.

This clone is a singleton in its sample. This CDR3 reads CASSYASGQTNEKLFF. DNA for the CDR3: TGTGCCAGCAGTTATGCGTCGGGACAGACTAATGAAAAACTGTTTTTT. V and J are TRBV28 and TRBJ1-4, with TRBD1 matching 7 bases. The CDR3 consists of 16 residues. V shed 4 bases and J 2 bases; nucleotides not matched to a gene: 7. The V gene's germline CDR1 is MDHEN and CDR2 SYDVKM.

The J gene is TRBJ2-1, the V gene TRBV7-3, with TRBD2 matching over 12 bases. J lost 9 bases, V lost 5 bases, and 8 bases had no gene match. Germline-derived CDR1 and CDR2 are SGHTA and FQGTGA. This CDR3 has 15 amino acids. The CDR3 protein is CASSLLAGGVSEQFF. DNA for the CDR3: TGTGCCAGCAGCCTCCTAGCGGGAGGGGTTAGTGAGCAGTTCTTC.

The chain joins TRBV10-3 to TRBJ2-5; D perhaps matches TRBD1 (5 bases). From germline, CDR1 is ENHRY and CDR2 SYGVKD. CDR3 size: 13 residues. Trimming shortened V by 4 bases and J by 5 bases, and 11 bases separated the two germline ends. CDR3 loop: CAISGGQGETQYF. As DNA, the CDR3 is TGTGCCATCAGTGGGGGCCAGGGTGAGACCCAGTACTTC.

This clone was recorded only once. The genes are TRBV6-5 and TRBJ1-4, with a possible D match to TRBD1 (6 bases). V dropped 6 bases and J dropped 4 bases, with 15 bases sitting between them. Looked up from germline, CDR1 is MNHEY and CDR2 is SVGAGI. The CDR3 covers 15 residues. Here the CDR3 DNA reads TGTGCCAGCAGAGCACACGGGACATATAATGAAAAACTGTTTTTT. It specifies CASRAHGTYNEKLFF.

The CDR3 loop is CASSQYSGLAGRDTQYF. CDR3 DNA sequence: TGCGCCAGCAGCCAGTATTCCGGACTAGCGGGCAGAGATACGCAGTATTTT. The rearrangement joins TRBV4-3 to TRBJ2-3, with 11 bases lining up with TRBD2. V lost 3 bases, J lost 5 bases, and 10 bases stayed unmatched. CDR3 length: 17 residues. The germline V gene encodes CDR1 LGHNA and CDR2 YSLEER.

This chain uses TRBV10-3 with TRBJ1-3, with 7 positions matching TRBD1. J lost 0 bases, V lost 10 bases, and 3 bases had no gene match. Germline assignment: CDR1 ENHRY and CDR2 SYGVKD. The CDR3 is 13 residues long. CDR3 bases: TGTGCCACCGGACAGGTCTCTGGAAACACCATATATTTT. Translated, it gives CATGQVSGNTIYF.

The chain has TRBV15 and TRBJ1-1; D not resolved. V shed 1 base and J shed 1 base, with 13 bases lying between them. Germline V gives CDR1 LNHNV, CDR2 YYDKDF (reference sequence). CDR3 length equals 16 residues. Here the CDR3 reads CATSRARISGNTEAFF. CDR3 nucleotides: TGTGCCACCAGCAGAGCCCGAATTAGCGGGAACACTGAAGCTTTCTTT.

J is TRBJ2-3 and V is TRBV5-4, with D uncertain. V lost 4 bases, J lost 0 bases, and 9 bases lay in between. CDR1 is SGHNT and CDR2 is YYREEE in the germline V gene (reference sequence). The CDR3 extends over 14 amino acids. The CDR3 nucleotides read TGTGCCAGCAGCCCGTACAGCAGCACAGATACGCAGTATTTT. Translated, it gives CASSPYSSTDTQYF.

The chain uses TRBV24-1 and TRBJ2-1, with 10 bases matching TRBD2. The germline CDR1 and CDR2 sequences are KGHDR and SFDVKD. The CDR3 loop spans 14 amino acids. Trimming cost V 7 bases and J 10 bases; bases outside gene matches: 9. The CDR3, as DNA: TGTGCCACCAGAGCGGGAGGGCCGGAAAACGAGCAGTTCTTC. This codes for CATRAGGPENEQFF.

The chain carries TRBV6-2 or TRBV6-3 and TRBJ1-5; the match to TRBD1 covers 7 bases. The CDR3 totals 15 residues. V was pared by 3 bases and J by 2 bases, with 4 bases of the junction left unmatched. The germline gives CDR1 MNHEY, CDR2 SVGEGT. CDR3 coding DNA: TGTGCCAGCAGTTATCAGGGGGGCCGCAATCAGCCCCAGCATTTT. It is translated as CASSYQGGRNQPQHF.

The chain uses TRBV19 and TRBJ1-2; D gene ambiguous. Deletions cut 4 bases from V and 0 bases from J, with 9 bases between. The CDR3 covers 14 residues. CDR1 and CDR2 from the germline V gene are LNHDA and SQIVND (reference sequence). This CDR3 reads CASSKEGTNYGYTF. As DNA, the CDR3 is TGTGCCAGTAGTAAGGAGGGAACTAACTATGGCTACACCTTC. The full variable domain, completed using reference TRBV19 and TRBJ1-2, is DGGITQSPKYLFRKEGQNVTLSCEQNLNHDAMYWYRQDPGQGLRLIYYSQIVNDFQKGDIAEGYSVSREKKESFPLTVTSAQKNPTAFYLCASSKEGTNYGYTFGSGTRLTVV.

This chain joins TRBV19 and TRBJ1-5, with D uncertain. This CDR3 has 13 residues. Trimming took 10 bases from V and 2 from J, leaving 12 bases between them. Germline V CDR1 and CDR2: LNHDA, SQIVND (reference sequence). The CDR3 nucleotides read TGTGCCACTAAAAGTAGCGGCAATCAGCCCCAGCATTTT. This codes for CATKSSGNQPQHF.